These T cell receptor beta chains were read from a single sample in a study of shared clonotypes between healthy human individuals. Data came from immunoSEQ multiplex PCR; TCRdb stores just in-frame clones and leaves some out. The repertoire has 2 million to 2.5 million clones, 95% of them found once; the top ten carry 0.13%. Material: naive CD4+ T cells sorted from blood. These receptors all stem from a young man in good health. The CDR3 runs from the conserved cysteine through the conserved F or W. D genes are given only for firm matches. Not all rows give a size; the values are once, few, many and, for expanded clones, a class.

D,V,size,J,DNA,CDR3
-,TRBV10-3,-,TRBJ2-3,TGTGCCATCAGCGGTGGAGATACGCAGTATTTT,CAISGGDTQYF
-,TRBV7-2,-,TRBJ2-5,TGTGCCAGCAGTCAGCTTACATATACAGGGACCGAGACCCAGTACTTC,CASSQLTYTGTETQYF
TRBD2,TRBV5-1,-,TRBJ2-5,TGCGCCAGCAGCCCTGGACTAGCGGGAGATGGAGAGACCCAGTACTTC,CASSPGLAGDGETQYF
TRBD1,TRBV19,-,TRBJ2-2,TGTGCCAGTACCGACCCCGGGACAGTTAACACCGGGGAGCTGTTTTTT,CASTDPGTVNTGELFF
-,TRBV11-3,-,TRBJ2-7,TGTGCCAGCAGCTTAGGGCAGGGGCCCTACGAGCAGTACTTC,CASSLGQGPYEQYF
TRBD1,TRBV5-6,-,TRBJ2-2,TGTGCCAGCAGCACGATAGGGACAGCGAACACCGGGGAGCTGTTTTTT,CASSTIGTANTGELFF
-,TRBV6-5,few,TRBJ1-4,TGTGCCAGCAGTTACTCAACTAATGAAAAACTGTTTTTT,CASSYSTNEKLFF
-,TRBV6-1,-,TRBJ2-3,TGTGCCAGCAGGCAGGGAAGCACAGATACGCAGTATTTT,CASRQGSTDTQYF
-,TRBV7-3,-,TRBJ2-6,TGTGCCAGCAGCCCAATCAGGGTAGCCGGGGCCAACGTCCTGACTTTC,CASSPIRVAGANVLTF
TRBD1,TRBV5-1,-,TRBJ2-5,TGCGCCAGCAGCTTAACAGGGGTCCAAGAGACCCAGTACTTC,CASSLTGVQETQYF
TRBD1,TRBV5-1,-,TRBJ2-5,TGCGCCAGCACCCCACAGGGGACAGGGGGAGAGACCCAGTACTTC,CASTPQGTGGETQYF
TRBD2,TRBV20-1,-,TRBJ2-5,TGCAGTGCTGCGGGGGGGGAGACCCAGTACTTC,CSAAGGETQYF
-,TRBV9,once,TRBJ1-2,TGTGCCAGCAGCGCGACCAGCGATTTCAACTATGGCTACACCTTC,CASSATSDFNYGYTF
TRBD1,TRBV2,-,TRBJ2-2,TGTGCCAGCATCCCCGAGACAGGGGGGAAGACCGGGGAGCTGTTTTTT,CASIPETGGKTGELFF
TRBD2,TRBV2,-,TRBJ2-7,TGTGCCAGCGGGACTAGCGCCCGCTACGAGCAGTACTTC,CASGTSARYEQYF
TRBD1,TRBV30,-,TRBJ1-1,TGTGCCTGGAGTAGACAGGGGGCTGGTGAAGCTTTCTTT,CAWSRQGAGEAFF
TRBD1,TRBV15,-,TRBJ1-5,TGTGCCACCAGACAGTCAGGGGGAAATCAGCCCCAGCATTTT,CATRQSGGNQPQHF
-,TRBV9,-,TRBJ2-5,TGTGCCAGCAGCGTTGACAGTCAAGAGACCCAGTACTTC,CASSVDSQETQYF
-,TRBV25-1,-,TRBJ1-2,TGTGCCAGCAGTGAAGCGGGCTATGGCTACACCTTC,CASSEAGYGYTF
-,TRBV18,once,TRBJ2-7,TGTGCCAGCTCAATTGCGCAGGGCACCTCCTACGAGCAGTACTTC,CASSIAQGTSYEQYF
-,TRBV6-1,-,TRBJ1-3,TGTGCCAGCAGTGAAGTCAACAGTCCTGGAAACACCATATATTTT,CASSEVNSPGNTIYF
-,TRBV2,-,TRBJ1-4,TGTGCCAGCAGTTATGACAGGACAACTAATGAAAAACTGTTTTTT,CASSYDRTTNEKLFF
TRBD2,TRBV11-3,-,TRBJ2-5,TGTGCCAGCAAGCTTACGGGGGGAGAGACCCAGTACTTC,CASKLTGGETQYF
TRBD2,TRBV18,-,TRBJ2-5,TGTGCCAGCTCAATTCCTAGCGGGATGGAAGAGACCCAGTACTTC,CASSIPSGMEETQYF
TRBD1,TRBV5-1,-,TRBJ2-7,TGCGCCAGCAGCTTAGACAGGGGGCCGTACGAGCAGTACTTC,CASSLDRGPYEQYF
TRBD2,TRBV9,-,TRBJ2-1,TGTGCCAGCAGCGCGTTGGGGGGGACTAGCGTATACAATGAGCAGTTCTTC,CASSALGGTSVYNEQFF
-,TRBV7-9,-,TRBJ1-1,TGTGCCAGCAGCTTAGCGAAGGGGCCAAACACTGAAGCTTTCTTT,CASSLAKGPNTEAFF
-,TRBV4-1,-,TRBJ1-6,TGCGCCAGCAGCCAAGCAGCAGGGAGTCTAAATTCACCCCTCCACTTT,CASSQAAGSLNSPLHF
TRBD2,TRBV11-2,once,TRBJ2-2,TGTGCCAGCAGCCCCTGGACTAGCGGGAGAGGTACCGGGGAGCTGTTTTTT,CASSPWTSGRGTGELFF
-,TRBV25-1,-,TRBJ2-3,TGTGCCAGCGGCCCCGTGGGCTCTAGCACAGATACGCAGTATTTT,CASGPVGSSTDTQYF
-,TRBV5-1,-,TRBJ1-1,TGCGCCAGCTCACCACAGGGTCCAATGAACACTGAAGCTTTCTTT,CASSPQGPMNTEAFF
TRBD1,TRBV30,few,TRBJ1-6,TGTGCCTGGAGTGTGCGGCAGGGGGATTCACCCCTCCACTTT,CAWSVRQGDSPLHF
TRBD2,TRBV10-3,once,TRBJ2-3,TGTGCCATCAGTGCCGGGACTAGCGGGAGCGAGACGCAGTATTTT,CAISAGTSGSETQYF
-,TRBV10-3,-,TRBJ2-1,TGTGCCATCAGCAGGGGACCGTCCTACAATGAGCAGTTCTTC,CAISRGPSYNEQFF
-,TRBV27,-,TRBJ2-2,TGTGCCAGCAGTCCCCCCAGGGGAGGGAACACCGGGGAGCTGTTTTTT,CASSPPRGGNTGELFF
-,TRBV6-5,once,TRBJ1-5,TGTGCCAGCAGCCCGAGGGGATGGAATCAGCCCCAGCATTTT,CASSPRGWNQPQHF
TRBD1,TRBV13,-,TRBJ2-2,TGTGCCAGCAGCTTATGGAGGGACAGGGGGCGGCTGTTTTTT,CASSLWRDRGRLFF
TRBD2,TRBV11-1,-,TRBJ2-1,TGTGCCAGCAGCTTAGGAGCGGGGGCCCCCTGGAATGAGCAGTTCTTC,CASSLGAGAPWNEQFF
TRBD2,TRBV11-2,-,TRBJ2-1,TGTGCCAGCAGCTATAGGAGTCCAGCGGGGCCTTCCTACAATGAGCAGTTCTTC,CASSYRSPAGPSYNEQFF
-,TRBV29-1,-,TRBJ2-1,TGCACAGGAATAGCTGAGAAGAATGAGCAGTTCTTC,CTGIAEKNEQFF
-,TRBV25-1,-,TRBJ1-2,TGTGCCAGCAGTGAGGGGGGAGATCGCGGCTACACCTTC,CASSEGGDRGYTF
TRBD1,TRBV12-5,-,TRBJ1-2,TGTGCTAGTGGTTTGACAGGGGTAGATGGCTACACCTTC,CASGLTGVDGYTF
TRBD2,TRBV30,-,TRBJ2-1,TGTGCCTGGACCACCGGGACTAGCGGGTACAATGAGCAGTTCTTC,CAWTTGTSGYNEQFF
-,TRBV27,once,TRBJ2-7,TGTGCCAGCAGCCTAAGGCCCCTGTCCTACGAGCAGTACTTC,CASSLRPLSYEQYF
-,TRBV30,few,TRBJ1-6,TGTGCCTGGAGTGTACGGGGACCGAATTCACCCCTCCACTTT,CAWSVRGPNSPLHF
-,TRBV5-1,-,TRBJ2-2,TGCGCCAGCAGCTTGTCGGCAGGGTCGAACACCGGGGAGCTGTTTTTT,CASSLSAGSNTGELFF
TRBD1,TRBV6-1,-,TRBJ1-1,TGTGCCAGCAGTCCAAGGGCAGGGGGGAACACTGAAGCTTTCTTT,CASSPRAGGNTEAFF
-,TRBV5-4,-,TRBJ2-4,TGTGCCAGCAGCTTGGATGGGGGAGGTAACATTCAGTACTTC,CASSLDGGGNIQYF
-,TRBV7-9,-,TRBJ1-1,TGTGCCAGCACCCTGGACTGGGATGAAGCTTTCTTT,CASTLDWDEAFF
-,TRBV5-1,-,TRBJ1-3,TGCGCCAGCAGCTTGGGGGGACCTAGCTCTGGAAACACCATATATTTT,CASSLGGPSSGNTIYF
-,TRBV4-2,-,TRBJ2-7,TGTGCCAGCAGCCAGTCCCTCCACGGGGTAAGCTACGAGCAGTACTTC,CASSQSLHGVSYEQYF
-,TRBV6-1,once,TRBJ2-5,TGTGCCAGCACCGAGGGGGGGCTGGAGACCCAGTACTTC,CASTEGGLETQYF